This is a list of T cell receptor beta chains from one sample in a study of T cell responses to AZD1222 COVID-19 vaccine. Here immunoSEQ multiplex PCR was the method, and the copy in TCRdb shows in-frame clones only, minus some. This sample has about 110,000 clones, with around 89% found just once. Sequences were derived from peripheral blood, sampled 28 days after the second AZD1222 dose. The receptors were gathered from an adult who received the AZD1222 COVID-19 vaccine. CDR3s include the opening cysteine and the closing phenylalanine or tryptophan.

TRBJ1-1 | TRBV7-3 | CASSLGSLAEAFF
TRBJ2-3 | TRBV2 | CASSEPDGATDTQYF
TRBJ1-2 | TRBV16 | CASSQFAGTGDGYTF
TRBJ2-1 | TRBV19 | CASSIVVGYNEQFF
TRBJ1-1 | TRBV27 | CASSLGQGDTEAFF
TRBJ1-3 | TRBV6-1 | CASSEVEGKSGNTIYF
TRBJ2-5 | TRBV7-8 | CASSLLTGSQETQYF
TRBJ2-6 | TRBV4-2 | CASSQAGQESSGANVLTF
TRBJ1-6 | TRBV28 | CASKLGSGNSPLHF
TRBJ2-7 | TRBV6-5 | CASGLDPQAGEQYF
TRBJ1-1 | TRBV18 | CASSPPGGLSTGEAFF
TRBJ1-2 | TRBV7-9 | CASSPLGGSDGYTF
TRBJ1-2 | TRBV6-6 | CASTPGVDGYTF
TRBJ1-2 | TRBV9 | CASSVRGLHGYTF
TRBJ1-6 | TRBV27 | CASSLGVRSPLHF
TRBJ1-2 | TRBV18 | CASSQTGDYGYTF
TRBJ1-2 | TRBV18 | CASSPGTDYGYTF
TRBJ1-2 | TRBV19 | CASRAPGQLNYGYTF
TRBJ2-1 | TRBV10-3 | CAIRAVGIDEQFF
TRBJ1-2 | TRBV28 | CASADRGRANYGYTF
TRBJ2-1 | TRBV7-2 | CASSLEGTNLYNEQFF
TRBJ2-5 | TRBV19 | CATHEVSLAGNLGKTQYF
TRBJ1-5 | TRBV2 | CASSAVDSNQPQHF
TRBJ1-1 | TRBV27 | CASSPSVGRTEAFF
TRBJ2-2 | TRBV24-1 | CATSEAGELFF
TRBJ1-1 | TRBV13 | CASSFHGVEAFF
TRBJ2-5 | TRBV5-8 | CASSRDRTTQETQYF
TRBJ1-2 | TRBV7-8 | CASSRASLGPYGYTF
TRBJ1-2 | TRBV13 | CASSRPDRGELNYGYTF
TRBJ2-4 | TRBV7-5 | CARSLEDPLFESKNIQYF
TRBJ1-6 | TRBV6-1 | CASSGGLGEILSPLHF
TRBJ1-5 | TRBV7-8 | CASSYREGSNQPQHF
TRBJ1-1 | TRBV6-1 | CASSELGRDRDLTEAFF
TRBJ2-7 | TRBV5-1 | CASSLAPGVNYEQYF
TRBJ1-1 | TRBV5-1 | CASSLGRDSEAFF
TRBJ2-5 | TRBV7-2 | CAGGGTGTAQETQYF
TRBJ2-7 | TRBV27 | CASSPTEFYEQYF
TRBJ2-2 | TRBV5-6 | CASSTDAVNTGELFF
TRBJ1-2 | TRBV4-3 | CASSQDYEGSSGGYTF
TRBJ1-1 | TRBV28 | CASSLKPDKAFF
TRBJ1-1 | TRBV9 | CASSESPNTEAFF
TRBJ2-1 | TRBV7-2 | CASSSGLAGEQFF
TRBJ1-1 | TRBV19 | CASIRGSEGRAEAFF
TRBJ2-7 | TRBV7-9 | CASTLGGKPYEQYF
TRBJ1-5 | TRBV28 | CASSAIGDINQPQHF
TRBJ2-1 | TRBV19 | CASSYRGLGNEQFF
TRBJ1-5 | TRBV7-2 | CASSLVLTRESGGAQHF